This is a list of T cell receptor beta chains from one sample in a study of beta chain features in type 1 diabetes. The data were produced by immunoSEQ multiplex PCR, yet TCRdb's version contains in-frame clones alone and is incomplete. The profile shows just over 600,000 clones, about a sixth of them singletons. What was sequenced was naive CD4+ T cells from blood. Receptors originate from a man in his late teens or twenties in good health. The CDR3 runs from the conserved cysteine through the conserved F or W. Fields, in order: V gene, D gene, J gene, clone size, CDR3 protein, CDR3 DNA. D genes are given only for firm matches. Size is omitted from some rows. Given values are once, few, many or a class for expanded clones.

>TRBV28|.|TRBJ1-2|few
CASSRTDLGYGYTF
TGTGCCAGCAGTCGGACAGATCTAGGCTATGGCTACACCTTC
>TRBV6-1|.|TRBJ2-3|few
CASSLLRGITDTQYF
TGTGCCAGCAGCCTACTACGGGGTATCACAGATACGCAGTATTTT
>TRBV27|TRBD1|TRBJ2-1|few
CASSRAGTAAYNEQFF
TGTGCCAGCAGTAGAGCCGGGACAGCCGCCTACAATGAGCAGTTCTTC
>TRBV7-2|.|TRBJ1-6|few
CASSLVGARGYNSPLHF
TGTGCCAGCAGCTTAGTAGGGGCAAGGGGCTATAATTCACCCCTCCACTTT
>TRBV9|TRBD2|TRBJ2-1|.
CASSGTSRYNEQFF
TGTGCCAGCAGCGGGACTAGCCGTTACAATGAGCAGTTCTTC
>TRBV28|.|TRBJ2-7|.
CASRGSPSYEQYF
TGTGCCAGCAGAGGAAGTCCATCCTACGAGCAGTACTTC
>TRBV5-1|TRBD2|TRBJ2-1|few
CASSPPGLAGSEQFF
TGCGCCAGCAGCCCGCCGGGACTAGCGGGATCTGAGCAGTTCTTC
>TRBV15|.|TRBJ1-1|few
CATSRGGGPEAFF
TGTGCCACCAGCAGAGGAGGCGGCCCTGAAGCTTTCTTT
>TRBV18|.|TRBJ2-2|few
CASSPMGTVTGELFF
TGTGCCAGCTCACCGATGGGGACGGTAACCGGGGAGCTGTTTTTT
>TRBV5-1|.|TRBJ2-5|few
CASSLSAPQETQYF
TGCGCCAGCAGCTTGAGTGCCCCGCAAGAGACCCAGTACTTC
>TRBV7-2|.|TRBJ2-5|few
CASSLEWATRTQYF
TGTGCCAGCAGCCTAGAGTGGGCAACCCGGACCCAGTACTTC
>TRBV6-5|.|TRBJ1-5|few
CASSYGTEQPQHF
TGTGCCAGCAGTTACGGGACCGAACAGCCCCAGCATTTT
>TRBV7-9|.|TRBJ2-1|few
CASSLRSGDEQFF
TGTGCCAGCAGCTTAAGATCGGGGGATGAGCAGTTCTTC
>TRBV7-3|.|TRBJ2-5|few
CASSLGQKETQYF
TGTGCCAGCAGCTTGGGGCAGAAGGAGACCCAGTACTTC
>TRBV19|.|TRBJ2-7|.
CASSIGGGQRDYEQYF
TGTGCCAGTAGTATAGGGGGCGGACAAAGAGACTACGAGCAGTACTTC
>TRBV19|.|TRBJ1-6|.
CASSIVRGGNSPLHF
TGTGCCAGTAGTATCGTAAGGGGCGGCAATTCACCCCTCCACTTT
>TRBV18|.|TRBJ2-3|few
CASSPVASSGSITDTQYF
TGTGCCAGCTCACCCGTAGCCTCCTCGGGTTCGATCACAGATACGCAGTATTTT
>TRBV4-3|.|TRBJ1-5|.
CASSQGTIGQPQHF
TGCGCCAGCAGCCAAGGGACTATAGGTCAGCCCCAGCATTTT
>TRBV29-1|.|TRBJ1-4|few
CSVGSPEKLFF
TGCAGCGTTGGTAGCCCTGAAAAACTGTTTTTT
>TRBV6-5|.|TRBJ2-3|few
CASRRQGSTDTQYF
TGTGCCAGCAGGCGGCAGGGAAGCACAGATACGCAGTATTTT
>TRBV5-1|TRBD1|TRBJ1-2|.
CASSPRTGGLDGYTF
TGCGCCAGCAGCCCAAGGACAGGGGGCTTAGATGGCTACACCTTC
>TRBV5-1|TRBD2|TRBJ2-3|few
CASSFDSKRGGTDTQYF
TGCGCCAGCAGCTTTGATTCTAAGCGGGGTGGCACAGATACGCAGTATTTT
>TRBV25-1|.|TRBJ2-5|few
CASSEWEGQKETQYF
TGTGCCAGCAGTGAATGGGAAGGACAGAAAGAGACCCAGTACTTC
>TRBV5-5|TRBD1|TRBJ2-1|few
CASSLPRDRGFF
TGTGCCAGCAGTTTGCCCCGGGACAGGGGGTTCTTC
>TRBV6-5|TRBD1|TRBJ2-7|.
CASRPYGTASYEQYF
TGTGCCAGCAGACCCTACGGGACAGCCTCCTACGAGCAGTACTTC
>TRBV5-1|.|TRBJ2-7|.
CASSSTGNYEQYF
TGCGCCAGCAGCTCAACAGGAAACTACGAGCAGTACTTC
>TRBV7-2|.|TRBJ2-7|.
CASSLGRTVFEQYF
TGTGCCAGCAGCTTAGGAAGGACAGTTTTCGAGCAGTACTTC
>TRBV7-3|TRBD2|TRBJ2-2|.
CASSSRTSRVNGELFF
TGTGCCAGCAGCTCCCGGACTAGCCGGGTTAACGGGGAGCTGTTTTTT
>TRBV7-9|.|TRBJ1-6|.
CASSFTGTANSPLHF
TGTGCCAGCAGCTTTACCGGGACGGCTAATTCACCCCTCCACTTT
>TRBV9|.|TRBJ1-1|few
CASSQVAANTEAFF
TGTGCCAGCAGCCAAGTGGCGGCGAACACTGAAGCTTTCTTT
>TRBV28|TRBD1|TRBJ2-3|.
CASSPQRTGQYF
TGTGCCAGCAGTCCTCAGAGGACAGGGCAGTATTTT
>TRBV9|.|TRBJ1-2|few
CASSPQLSMGYTF
TGTGCCAGCAGCCCCCAGTTGAGCATGGGCTACACCTTC
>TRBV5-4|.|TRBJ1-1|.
CASSLRRGNTEAFF
TGTGCCAGCAGCTTGAGGAGAGGGAACACTGAAGCTTTCTTT
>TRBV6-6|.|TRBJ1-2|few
CASSQTGPGYGYTF
TGTGCCAGCAGTCAAACAGGGCCGGGGTATGGCTACACCTTC
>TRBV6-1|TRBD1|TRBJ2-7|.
CASNIQGEAYEQYF
TGTGCCAGCAACATACAGGGGGAGGCCTACGAGCAGTACTTC
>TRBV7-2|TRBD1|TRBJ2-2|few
CASSRPGTGNTGELFF
TGTGCCAGCAGTCGTCCCGGGACAGGGAACACCGGGGAGCTGTTTTTT
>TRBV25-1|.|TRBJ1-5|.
CASSEALGNQPQHF
TGTGCCAGCAGTGAAGCTTTAGGGAATCAGCCCCAGCATTTT
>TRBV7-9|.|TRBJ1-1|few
CASSPQGNTEAFF
TGTGCCAGCAGCCCACAGGGGAACACTGAAGCTTTCTTT
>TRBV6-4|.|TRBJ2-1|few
CASSAGTPNEQFF
TGTGCCAGCAGTGCCGGGACACCCAATGAGCAGTTCTTC
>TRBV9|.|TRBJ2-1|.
CASSVDHYNEQFF
TGTGCCAGCAGCGTAGACCACTACAATGAGCAGTTCTTC
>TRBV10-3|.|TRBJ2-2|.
CAIAGTANTGELFF
TGTGCCATCGCCGGGACGGCGAACACCGGGGAGCTGTTTTTT
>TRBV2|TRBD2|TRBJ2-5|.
CASSGLAGQRGTQYF
TGTGCCAGCAGTGGACTAGCGGGGCAGAGGGGGACCCAGTACTTC
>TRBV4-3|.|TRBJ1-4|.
CASSRGINEKLFF
TGCGCCAGCAGCCGAGGGATTAATGAAAAACTGTTTTTT
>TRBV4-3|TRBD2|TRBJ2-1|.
CASSRRLAAGATSSSYNEQFF
TGCGCCAGCAGCCGCCGTCTGGCCGCGGGAGCCACTTCGAGCTCCTACAATGAGCAGTTCTTC
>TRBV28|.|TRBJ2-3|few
CASSLWGATTDTQYF
TGTGCCAGCAGTTTATGGGGGGCGACCACAGATACGCAGTATTTT